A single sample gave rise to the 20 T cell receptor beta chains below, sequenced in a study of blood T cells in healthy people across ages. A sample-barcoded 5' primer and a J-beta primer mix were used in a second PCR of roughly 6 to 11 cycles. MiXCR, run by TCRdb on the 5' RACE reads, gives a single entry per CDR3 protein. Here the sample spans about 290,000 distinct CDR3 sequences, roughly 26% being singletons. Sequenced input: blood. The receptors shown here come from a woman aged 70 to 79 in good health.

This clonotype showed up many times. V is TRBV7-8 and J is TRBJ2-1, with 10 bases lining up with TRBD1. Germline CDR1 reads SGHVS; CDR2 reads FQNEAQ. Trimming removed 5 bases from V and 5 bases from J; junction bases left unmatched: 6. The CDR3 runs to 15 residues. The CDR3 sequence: CASSTRDRGDNEQFF. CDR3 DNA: TGTGCCAGCAGCACCCGGGACAGGGGTGACAATGAGCAGTTCTTC. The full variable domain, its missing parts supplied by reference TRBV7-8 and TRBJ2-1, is GAGVSQSPRYKVAKRGQDVALRCDPISGHVSLFWYQQALGQGPEFLTYFQNEAQLDKSGLPSDRFFAERPEGSVSTLKIQRTQQEDSAVYLCASSTRDRGDNEQFFGPGTRLTVL.

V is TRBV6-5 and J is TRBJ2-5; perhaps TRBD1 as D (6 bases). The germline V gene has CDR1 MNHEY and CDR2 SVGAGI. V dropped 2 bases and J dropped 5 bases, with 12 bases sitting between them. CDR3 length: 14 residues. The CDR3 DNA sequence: TGTGCCAGCAGTTACGAGCAGGGGATGGAGACCCAGTACTTC. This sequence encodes CASSYEQGMETQYF.

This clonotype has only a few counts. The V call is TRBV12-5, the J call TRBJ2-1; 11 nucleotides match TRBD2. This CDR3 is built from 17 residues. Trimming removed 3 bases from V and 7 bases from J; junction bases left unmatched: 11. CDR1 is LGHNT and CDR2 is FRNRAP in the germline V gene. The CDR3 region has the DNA TGTGCTAGTGGTTTTTCAGCACTAGCGGGAGTATGGAATGAGCAGTTCTTC. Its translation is CASGFSALAGVWNEQFF.

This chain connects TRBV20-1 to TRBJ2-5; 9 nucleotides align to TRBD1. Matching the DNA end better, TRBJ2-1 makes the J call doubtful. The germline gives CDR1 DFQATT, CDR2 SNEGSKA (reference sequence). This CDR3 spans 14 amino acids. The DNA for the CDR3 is TGCAGTACCCGTGGGACAGGGTACGCAAATGAGCAGTTCTTC. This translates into CSTRGTGYANEQFF.

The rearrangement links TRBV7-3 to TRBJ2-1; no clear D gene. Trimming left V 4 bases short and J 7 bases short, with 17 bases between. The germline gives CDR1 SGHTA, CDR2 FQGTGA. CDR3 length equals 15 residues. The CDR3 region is CASSSLPDTSNEQFF. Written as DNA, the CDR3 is TGTGCCAGCAGCTCCCTCCCCGACACCTCGAATGAGCAGTTCTTC. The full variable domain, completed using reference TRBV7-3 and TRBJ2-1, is GAGVSQTPSNKVTEKGKYVELRCDPISGHTALYWYRQSLGQGPEFLIYFQGTGAADDSGLPNDRFFAVRPEGSVSTLKIQRTERGDSAVYLCASSSLPDTSNEQFFGPGTRLTVL.

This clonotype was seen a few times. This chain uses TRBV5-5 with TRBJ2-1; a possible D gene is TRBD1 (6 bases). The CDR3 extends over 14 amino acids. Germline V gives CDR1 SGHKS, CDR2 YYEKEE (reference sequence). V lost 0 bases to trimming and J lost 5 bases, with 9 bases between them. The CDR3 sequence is CASSLVGGHNEQFF. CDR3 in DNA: TGTGCCAGCAGCTTGGTAGGGGGTCACAATGAGCAGTTCTTC.

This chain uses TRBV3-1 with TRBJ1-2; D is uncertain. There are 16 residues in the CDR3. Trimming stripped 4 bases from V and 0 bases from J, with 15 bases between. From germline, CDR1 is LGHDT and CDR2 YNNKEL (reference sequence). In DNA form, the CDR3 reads TGTGCCAGCAGCCCACCGGGGATACAGACTAACTATGGCTACACCTTC. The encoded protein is CASSPPGIQTNYGYTF. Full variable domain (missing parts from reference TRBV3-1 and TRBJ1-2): DTAVSQTPKYLVTQMGNDKSIKCEQNLGHDTMYWYKQDSKKFLKIMFSYNNKELIINETVPNRFSPKSPDKAHLNLHINSLELGDSAVYFCASSPPGIQTNYGYTFGSGTRLTVV.

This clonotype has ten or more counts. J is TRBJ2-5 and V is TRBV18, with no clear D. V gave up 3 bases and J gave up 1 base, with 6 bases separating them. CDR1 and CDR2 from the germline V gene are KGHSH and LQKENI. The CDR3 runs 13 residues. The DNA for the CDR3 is TGTGCCAGCTCACCGGGTACCCAAGAGACCCAGTACTTC. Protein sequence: CASSPGTQETQYF. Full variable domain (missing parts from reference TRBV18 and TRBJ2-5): NAGVMQNPRHLVRRRGQEARLRCSPMKGHSHVYWYRQLPEEGLKFMVYLQKENIIDESGMPKERFSAEFPKEGPSILRIQQVVRGDSAAYFCASSPGTQETQYFGPGTRLLVL.

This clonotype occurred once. The CDR3 reads CASSSEFSTDTQYF. The CDR3 region has the DNA TGTGCCAGCAGTTCAGAGTTTAGCACAGATACGCAGTATTTT. The chain uses TRBV28 and TRBJ2-3, with D hard to call. V was trimmed by 4 bases and J by 0 bases, leaving 8 bases between them. CDR1 is MDHEN, CDR2 SYDVKM, per germline. CDR3 length: 14 residues.

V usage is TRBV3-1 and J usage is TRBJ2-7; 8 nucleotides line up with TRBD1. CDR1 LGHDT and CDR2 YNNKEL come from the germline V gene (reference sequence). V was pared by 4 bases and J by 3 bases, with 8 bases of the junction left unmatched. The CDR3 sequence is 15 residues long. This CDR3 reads CASSLVDRGFYEQYF. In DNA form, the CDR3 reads TGTGCCAGCAGCCTTGTCGACAGGGGATTCTACGAGCAGTACTTC.

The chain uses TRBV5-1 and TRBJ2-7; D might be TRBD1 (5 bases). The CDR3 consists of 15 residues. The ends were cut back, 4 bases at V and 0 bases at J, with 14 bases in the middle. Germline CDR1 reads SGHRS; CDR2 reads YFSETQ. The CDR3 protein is CASSPDRTYSYEQYF. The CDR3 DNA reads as TGCGCCAGCAGCCCTGACAGAACCTACTCCTACGAGCAGTACTTC.

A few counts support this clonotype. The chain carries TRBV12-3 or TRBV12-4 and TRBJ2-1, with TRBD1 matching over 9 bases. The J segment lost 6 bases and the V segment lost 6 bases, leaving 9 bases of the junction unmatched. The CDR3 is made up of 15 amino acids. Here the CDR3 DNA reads TGTGCCAGCAGCCCCCGGGACAGGGCGTTCAATGAGCAGTTCTTC. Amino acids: CASSPRDRAFNEQFF.

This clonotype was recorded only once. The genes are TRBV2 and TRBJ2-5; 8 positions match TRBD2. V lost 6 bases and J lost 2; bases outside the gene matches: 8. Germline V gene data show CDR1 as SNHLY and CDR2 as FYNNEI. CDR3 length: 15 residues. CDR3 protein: CASRGVTSVQETQYF. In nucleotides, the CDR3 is TGTGCCAGCAGGGGGGTGACTAGCGTACAAGAGACCCAGTACTTC.

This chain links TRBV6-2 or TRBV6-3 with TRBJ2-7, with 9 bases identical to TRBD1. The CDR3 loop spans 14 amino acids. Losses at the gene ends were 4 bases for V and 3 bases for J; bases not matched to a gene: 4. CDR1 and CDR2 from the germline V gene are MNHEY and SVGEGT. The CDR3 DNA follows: TGTGCCAGCAGTTTGGACAGGGGAATCTACGAGCAGTACTTC. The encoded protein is CASSLDRGIYEQYF.

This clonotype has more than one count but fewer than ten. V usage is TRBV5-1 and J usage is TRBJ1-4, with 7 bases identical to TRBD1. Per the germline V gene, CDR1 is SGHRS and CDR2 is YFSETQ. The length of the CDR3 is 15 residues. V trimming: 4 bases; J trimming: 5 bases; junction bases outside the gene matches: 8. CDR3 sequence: CASSPGTVRNEKLFF. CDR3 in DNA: TGCGCCAGCAGCCCTGGGACAGTGAGGAATGAAAAACTGTTTTTT.

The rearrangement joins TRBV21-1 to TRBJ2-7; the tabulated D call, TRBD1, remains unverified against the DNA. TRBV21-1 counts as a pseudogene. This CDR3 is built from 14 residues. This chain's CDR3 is CASNLSREGYEQYF. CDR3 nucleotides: TGTGCCAGCAACTTGTCTCGGGAAGGCTACGAGCAGTACTTC.

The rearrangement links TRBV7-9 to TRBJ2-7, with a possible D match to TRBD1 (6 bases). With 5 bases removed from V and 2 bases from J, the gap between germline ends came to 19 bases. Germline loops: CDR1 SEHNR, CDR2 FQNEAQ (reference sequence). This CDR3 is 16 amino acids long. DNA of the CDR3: TGTGCCAGCAGCCCCATGCGGACAGCTACAACCTACGAGCAGTACTTC. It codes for CASSPMRTATTYEQYF.

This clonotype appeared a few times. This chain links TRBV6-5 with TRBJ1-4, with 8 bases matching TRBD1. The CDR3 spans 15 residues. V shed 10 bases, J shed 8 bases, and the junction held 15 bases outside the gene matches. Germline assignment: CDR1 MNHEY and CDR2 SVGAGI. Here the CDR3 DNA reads TGTGCCAACAGATCCCCCGGGACAGGTGGAGAAAAACTGTTTTTT. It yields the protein CANRSPGTGGEKLFF.

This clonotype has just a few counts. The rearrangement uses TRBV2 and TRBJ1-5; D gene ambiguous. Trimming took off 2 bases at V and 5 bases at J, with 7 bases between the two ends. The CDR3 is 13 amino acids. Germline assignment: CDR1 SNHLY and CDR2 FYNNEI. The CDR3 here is CASSERQYQPQHF. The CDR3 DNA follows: TGTGCCAGCAGTGAAAGGCAGTATCAGCCCCAGCATTTT.

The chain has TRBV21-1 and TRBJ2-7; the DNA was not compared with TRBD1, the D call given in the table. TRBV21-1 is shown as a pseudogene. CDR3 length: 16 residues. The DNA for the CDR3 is TGTGCCAGCAGCAAGTTGCACAGGGGAGAAATCTACGAGCAGTACTTC. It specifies CASSKLHRGEIYEQYF.